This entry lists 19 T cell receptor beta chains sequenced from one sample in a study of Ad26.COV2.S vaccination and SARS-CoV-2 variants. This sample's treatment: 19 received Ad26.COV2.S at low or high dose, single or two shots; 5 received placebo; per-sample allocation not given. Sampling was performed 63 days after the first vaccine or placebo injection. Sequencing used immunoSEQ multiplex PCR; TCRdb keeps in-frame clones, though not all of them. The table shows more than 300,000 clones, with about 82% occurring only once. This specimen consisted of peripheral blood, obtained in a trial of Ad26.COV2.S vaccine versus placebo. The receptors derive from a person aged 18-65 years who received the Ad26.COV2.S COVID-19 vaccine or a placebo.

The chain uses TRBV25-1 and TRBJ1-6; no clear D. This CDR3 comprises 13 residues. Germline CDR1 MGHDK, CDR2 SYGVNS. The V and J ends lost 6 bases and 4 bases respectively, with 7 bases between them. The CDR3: CASSPGYNSPLHF. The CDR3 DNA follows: TGTGCCAGCAGCCCGGGTTATAATTCACCCCTCCACTTT.

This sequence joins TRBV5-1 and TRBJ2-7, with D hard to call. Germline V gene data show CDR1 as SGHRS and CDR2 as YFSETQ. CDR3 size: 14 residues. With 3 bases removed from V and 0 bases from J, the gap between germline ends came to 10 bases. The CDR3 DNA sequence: TGCGCCAGCAGCTCCGAAGGCGGCTCCTACGAGCAGTACTTC. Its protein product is CASSSEGGSYEQYF.

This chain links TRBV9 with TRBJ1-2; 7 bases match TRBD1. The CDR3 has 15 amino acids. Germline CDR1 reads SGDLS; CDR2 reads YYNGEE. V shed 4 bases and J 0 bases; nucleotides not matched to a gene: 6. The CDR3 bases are TGTGCCAGCAGCCCGAGAGGGGGCGCTAACTATGGCTACACCTTC. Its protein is CASSPRGGANYGYTF.

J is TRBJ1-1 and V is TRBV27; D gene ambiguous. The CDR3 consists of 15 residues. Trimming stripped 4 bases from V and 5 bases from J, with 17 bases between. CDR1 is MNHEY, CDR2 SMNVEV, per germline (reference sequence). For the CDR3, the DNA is TGTGCCAGCAGTTGGGTGGTCGGTGTCTCTACTGAAGCTTTCTTT. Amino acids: CASSWVVGVSTEAFF.

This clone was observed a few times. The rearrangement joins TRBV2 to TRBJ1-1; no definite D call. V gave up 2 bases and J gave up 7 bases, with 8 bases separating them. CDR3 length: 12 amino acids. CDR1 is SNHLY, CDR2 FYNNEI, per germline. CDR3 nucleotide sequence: TGTGCCAGCAGTGAACGAGACATTGAAGCTTTCTTT. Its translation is CASSERDIEAFF.

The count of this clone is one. CDR3 protein: CAAKTGGNTEAFF. Here the CDR3 DNA reads TGTGCCGCAAAGACAGGGGGAAACACTGAAGCTTTCTTT. The chain is built from TRBV2 and TRBJ1-1; 9 bases match TRBD1. V shed 11 bases and J 2 bases; nucleotides not matched to a gene: 6. CDR1 is SNHLY and CDR2 is FYNNEI in the germline V gene. CDR3 length: 13 amino acids.

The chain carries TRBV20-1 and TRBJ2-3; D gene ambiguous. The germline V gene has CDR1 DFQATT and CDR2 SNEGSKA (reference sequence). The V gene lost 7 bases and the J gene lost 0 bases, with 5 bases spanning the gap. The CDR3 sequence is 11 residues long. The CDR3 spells CSEASTDTQYF. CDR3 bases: TGCAGTGAGGCAAGCACAGATACGCAGTATTTT.

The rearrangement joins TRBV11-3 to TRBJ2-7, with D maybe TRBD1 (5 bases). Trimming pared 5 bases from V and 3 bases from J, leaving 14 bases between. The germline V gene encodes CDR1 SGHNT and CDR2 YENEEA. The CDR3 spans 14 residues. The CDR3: CASSPRTRNYEQYF. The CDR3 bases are TGTGCCAGCAGCCCGAGGACACGAAACTACGAGCAGTACTTC.

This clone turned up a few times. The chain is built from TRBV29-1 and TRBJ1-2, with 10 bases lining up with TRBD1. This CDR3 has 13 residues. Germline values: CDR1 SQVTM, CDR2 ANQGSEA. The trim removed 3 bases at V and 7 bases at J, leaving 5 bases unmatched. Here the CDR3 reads CSVEATGGSGYTF. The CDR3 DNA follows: TGCAGCGTTGAGGCGACAGGGGGCTCTGGCTACACCTTC.

CDR3 DNA sequence: TGTGCCAGCTCAACGGGACAGCATTTTCATGGCTACACCTTC. This gives the protein CASSTGQHFHGYTF. The V gene is TRBV18, the J gene TRBJ1-2; 7 bases are a match to TRBD1. Per the germline V gene, CDR1 is KGHSH and CDR2 is LQKENI. V trimming: 5 bases; J trimming: 6 bases; junction bases outside the gene matches: 9. The CDR3 runs 14 residues.

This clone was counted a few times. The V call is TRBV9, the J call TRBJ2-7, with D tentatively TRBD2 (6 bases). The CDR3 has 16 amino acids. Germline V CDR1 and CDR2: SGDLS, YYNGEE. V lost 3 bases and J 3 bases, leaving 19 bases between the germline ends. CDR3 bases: TGTGCCAGCAGCGGAGCCGGGAGCCTTACGAACTACGAGCAGTACTTC. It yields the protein CASSGAGSLTNYEQYF.

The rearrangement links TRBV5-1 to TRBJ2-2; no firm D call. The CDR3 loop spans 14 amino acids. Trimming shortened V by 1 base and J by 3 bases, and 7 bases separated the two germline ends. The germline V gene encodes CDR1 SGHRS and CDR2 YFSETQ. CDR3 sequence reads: CASSLIGYTGELFF. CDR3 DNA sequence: TGCGCCAGCAGCTTGATCGGGTACACCGGGGAGCTGTTTTTT.

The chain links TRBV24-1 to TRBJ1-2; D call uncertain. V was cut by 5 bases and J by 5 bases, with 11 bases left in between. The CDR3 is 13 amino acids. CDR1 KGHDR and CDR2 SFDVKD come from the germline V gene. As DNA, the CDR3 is TGTGCCACCAGTGCCCCAACGGGATATGGCTACACCTTC. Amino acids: CATSAPTGYGYTF.

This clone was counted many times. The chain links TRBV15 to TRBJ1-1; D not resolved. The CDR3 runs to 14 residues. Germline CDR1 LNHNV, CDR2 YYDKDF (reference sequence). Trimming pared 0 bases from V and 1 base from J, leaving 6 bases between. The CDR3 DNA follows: TGTGCCACCAGCAGAGATCACGCGAACACTGAAGCTTTCTTT. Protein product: CATSRDHANTEAFF.

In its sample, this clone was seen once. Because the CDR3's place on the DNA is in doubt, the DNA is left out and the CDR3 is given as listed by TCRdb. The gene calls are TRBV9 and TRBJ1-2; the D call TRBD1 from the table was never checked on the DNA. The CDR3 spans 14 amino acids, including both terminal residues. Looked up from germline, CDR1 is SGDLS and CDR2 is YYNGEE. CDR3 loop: CASSVGQGASGSTF.

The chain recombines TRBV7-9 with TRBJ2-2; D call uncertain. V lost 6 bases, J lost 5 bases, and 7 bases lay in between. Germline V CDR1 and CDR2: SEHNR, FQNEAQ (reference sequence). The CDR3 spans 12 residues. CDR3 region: CASSSNTGELFF. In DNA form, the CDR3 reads TGTGCCAGCAGTTCTAATACCGGGGAGCTGTTTTTT.

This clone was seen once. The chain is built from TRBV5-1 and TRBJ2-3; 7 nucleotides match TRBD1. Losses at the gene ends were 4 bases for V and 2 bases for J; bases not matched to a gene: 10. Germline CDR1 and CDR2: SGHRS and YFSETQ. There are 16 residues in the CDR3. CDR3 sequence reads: CASSTGRGSSTDTQYF. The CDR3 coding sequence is TGCGCCAGCAGCACTGGCAGGGGGAGTTCCACAGATACGCAGTATTTT. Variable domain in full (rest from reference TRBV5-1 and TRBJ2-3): KAGVTQTPRYLIKTRGQQVTLSCSPISGHRSVSWYQQTPGQGLQFLFEYFSETQRNKGNFPGRFSGRQFSNSRSEMNVSTLELGDSALYLCASSTGRGSSTDTQYFGPGTRLTVL.

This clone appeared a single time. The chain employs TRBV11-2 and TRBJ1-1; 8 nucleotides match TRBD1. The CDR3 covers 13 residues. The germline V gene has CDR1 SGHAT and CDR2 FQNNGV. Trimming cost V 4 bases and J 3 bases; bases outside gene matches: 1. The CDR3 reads CASSSTGDTEAFF. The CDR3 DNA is TGTGCCAGCAGCTCGACAGGGGACACTGAAGCTTTCTTT. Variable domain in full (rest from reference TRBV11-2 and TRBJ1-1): EAGVAQSPRYKIIEKRQSVAFWCNPISGHATLYWYQQILGQGPKLLIQFQNNGVVDDSQLPKDRFSAERLKGVDSTLKIQPAKLEDSAVYLCASSSTGDTEAFFGQGTRLTVV.

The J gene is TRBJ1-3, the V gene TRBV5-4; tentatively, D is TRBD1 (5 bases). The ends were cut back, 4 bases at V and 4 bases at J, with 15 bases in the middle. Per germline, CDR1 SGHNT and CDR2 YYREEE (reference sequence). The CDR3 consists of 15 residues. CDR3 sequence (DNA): TGTGCCAGCAGCGGGGGGTTCACCTCAGGAAACACCATATATTTT. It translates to CASSGGFTSGNTIYF.